These T cell receptor beta chains were read from a single sample in a study of blood T cell repertoires in COVID-19. Using immunoSEQ multiplex PCR, the repertoire was profiled, and TCRdb retains in-frame clones only, with some absent. This sample yields some 78,000 clones, of which around 89% are seen a single time; approximately 4.3% belongs to the top ten. Material for sequencing was peripheral blood. These receptors were taken from a woman aged 80 or older with active or convalescent COVID-19. CDR3s include the opening cysteine and the closing phenylalanine or tryptophan.

TRBV28 | CASSLRGSTNSPLHF
TRBV18 | CASSPGQGAQPQHF
TRBV27 | CASTRGNTGELFF
TRBV10-3 | CAISGYPGGNEQFF
TRBV25-1 | CASRRQGSNTGELFF
TRBV5-6 | CASSLGLAGQETQYF
TRBV7-8 | CASSLATDSYEQYF
TRBV3-1/TRBV3-2 | CASSQGTRTNTGELFF
TRBV5-1 | CASSLEGDLAGSEETQYF
TRBV3-1/TRBV3-2 | CASSLHVNQPQHF
TRBV7-8 | CASSLTTSGIGGTHF
TRBV18 | CASSPATSGSNEQFF
TRBV19 | CASSIQAGPQHF
TRBV27 | CASSFASGRADTQYF
TRBV10-3 | CAISGSYRTDTQYF
TRBV28 | CASSFGYEETQYF
TRBV18 | CASSGGINEQFF
TRBV30 | CAWMMAPSNSPLHF
TRBV9 | CASSVGGGQTDTQYF
TRBV6-4 | CASSALAGGSGYNEQFF
TRBV19 | CASRTTSGRGEQFF
TRBV4-3 | CASSQDRSTSGRVYEQYF
TRBV7-2 | CAVRGSPVTEAFF
TRBV6-2/TRBV6-3 | CASSYRGTHTEAFF
TRBV14 | CASSQEEEGPYSGANVLTF
TRBV28 | CASSLRTSGRGEQFF
TRBV29-1 | CSVEDLAGDNYGYTF
TRBV18 | CASSPRDRGPYEQYF
TRBV6-1 | CASSESLQGNSPLHF
TRBV5-1 | CASSLWGDGSDTQYF
TRBV6-5 | CASSYLASNEQFF
TRBV18 | CASSPGTSGTDTQYF
TRBV5-1 | CASSLRTASYEQYF
TRBV3-1/TRBV3-2 | CASSQGAGRTYEQYF
TRBV5-1 | CASSSGAKQGPGELFF
TRBV28 | CASSRQGEVTEAFF
TRBV20-1 | CSAPLREKLFF
TRBV28 | CASSLGAGRIRELFF
TRBV18 | CASSPRQGTNEKLFF
TRBV19 | CASIGGVMNTEAFF
TRBV4-3 | CASSQETGGWGAFF
TRBV6-5 | CASTRARGTEAFF
TRBV19 | CASSITPNGGNEQFF
TRBV2 | CASTRQIQETQYF
TRBV24-1 | CATSGNRNLNNEQFF
TRBV12-5 | CASGLHVDQPQHF
TRBV3-1/TRBV3-2 | CASSRGTSGIGEQYF
TRBV5-1 | CASSQDRAPLYEQYF
TRBV9 | CASSARGIYGNTIYF
TRBV28 | CASSFLAGARGGYTF
TRBV7-9 | CASSLDSQNTEAFF
TRBV18 | CASSPPGRGLNSYEQYF
TRBV3-1/TRBV3-2 | CASSQGSGFRLFF